The 5 T cell receptor beta chains listed next were all sequenced from one sample in a study of a mutant IDH1 vaccine in newly diagnosed glioma. Time point described: week 35, safety follow-up. Mutant IDH1 20-mer peptide, at 300 ug, made up each vaccine dose, with topical imiquimod. These receptors lack a known antigen. Measured with immunoSEQ multiplex PCR; TCRdb has only the in-frame clones, and not every one. The table lists nearly 55,000 clones, 84% of them singletons. This sample comprised PBMCs, obtained from a glioma patient whose treatment included an IDH1 peptide vaccine. Receptors were obtained from a woman under 30 with glioma.

The V and J genes are TRBV19 and TRBJ2-2; 12 bases fit TRBD1. The CDR3 sequence is 15 residues long. J was trimmed by 6 bases and V by 6 bases; bases with no gene match: 5. CDR1 and CDR2 from the germline V gene are LNHDA and SQIVND (reference sequence). CDR3 nucleotide sequence: TGTGCCAGTAGGGGGGACAGGGGGCGGGCCGGGGAGCTGTTTTTT. Amino acids: CASRGDRGRAGELFF.

The gene calls are TRBV10-3 and TRBJ2-7; tentatively, D is TRBD1 (6 bases). The germline gives CDR1 ENHRY, CDR2 SYGVKD. This CDR3 region has 13 residues. Trimming cost V 6 bases and J 4 bases, with 13 bases left between them. The CDR3 DNA is TGTGCCATCAGCAGAGAACAGGGTTACGAGCAGTACTTC. It translates to CAISREQGYEQYF.

The chain joins TRBV19 to TRBJ1-2; 7 nucleotides agree with TRBD1. The V gene's germline CDR1 is LNHDA and CDR2 SQIVND (reference sequence). The CDR3 totals 15 residues. V dropped 3 bases and J dropped 3; count of bases not matched to a gene: 7. CDR3 sequence reads: CASSISRGRDYGYTF. The CDR3 region has the DNA TGTGCCAGTAGTATTTCTAGGGGGCGAGACTATGGCTACACCTTC.

In DNA, the CDR3 is TGTGCCAGTAATGACTGGCAGGGGGCTGGCAATCAGCCCCAGCATTTT. Translation gives CASNDWQGAGNQPQHF. The chain is built from TRBV19 and TRBJ1-5; 8 bases are shared with TRBD1. Germline trimming cut 7 bases from V and 2 bases from J; bases unmatched to any gene: 10. This CDR3 region has 16 residues. Germline V gives CDR1 LNHDA, CDR2 SQIVND (reference sequence).

V is TRBV7-9 and J is TRBJ2-7; 9 bases map to TRBD2. Germline V gene sequence: CDR1 SEHNR, CDR2 FQNEAQ (reference sequence). J lost 2 bases, V lost 5 bases, and 10 bases had no gene match. The CDR3 covers 16 residues. CDR3 region: CASSPPSSGAAYEQYF. The CDR3 nucleotides read TGTGCCAGCAGCCCTCCGTCTAGCGGGGCCGCCTACGAGCAGTACTTC.